This T cell receptor beta chain was retrieved from a study of cytomegalovirus exposure and HLA in healthy donors. The study's findings and limits: It was reportedly the case that the classifier diagnosed cytomegalovirus status with high specificity and sensitivity. Excluded were some V segments that proved indistinguishable, including TRBV6-2 and TRBV6-3. Roughly even sequencing depth across donors was the assumption behind the presence/absence analyses.

To note about this clone: Its antigen is not known.

Primers: 60 Vbeta forward and 13 Jbeta reverse. Assay used: immunoSEQ multiplex PCR; TCRdb lists only in-frame clones, some missing. The repertoire consists of 120,000 to 150,000 clones, with about 78% occurring once and the leading ten covering almost 7%. Germline V gene lookup returns CDR1 LGHNA and CDR2 YSLEER. CDR3 length: 15 amino acids. With 0 bases removed from V and 0 bases from J, the gap between germline ends came to 6 bases. Donors counted as nominally healthy when sampled, yet unrecorded immune exposures were likely. The receptor was derived from a man aged 35 to 55 in good health and CMV-seropositive. Sequencing used PBMCs. The chain couples TRBV4-3 to TRBJ1-5, with D possibly matching TRBD1 (6 bases). Here the CDR3 reads CASSQDRGSNQPQHF. DNA of the CDR3: TGCGCCAGCAGCCAAGACAGGGGTAGCAATCAGCCCCAGCATTTT.